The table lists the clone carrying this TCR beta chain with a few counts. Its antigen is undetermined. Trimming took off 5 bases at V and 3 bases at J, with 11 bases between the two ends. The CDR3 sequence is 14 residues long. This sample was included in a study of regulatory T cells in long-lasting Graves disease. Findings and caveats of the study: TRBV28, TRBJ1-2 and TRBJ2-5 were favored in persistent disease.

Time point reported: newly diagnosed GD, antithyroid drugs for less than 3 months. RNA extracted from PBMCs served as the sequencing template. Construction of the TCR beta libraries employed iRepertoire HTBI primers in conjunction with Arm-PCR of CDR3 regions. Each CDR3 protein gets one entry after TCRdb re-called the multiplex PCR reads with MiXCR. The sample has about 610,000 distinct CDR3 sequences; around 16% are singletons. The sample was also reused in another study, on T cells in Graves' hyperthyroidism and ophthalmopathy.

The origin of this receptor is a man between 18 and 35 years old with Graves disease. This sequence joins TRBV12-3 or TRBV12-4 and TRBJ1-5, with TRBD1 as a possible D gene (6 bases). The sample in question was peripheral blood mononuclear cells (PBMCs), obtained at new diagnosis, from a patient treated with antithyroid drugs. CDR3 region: CASSPTGFNQPQHF. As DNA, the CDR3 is TGTGCCAGCAGTCCCACAGGGTTCAATCAGCCCCAGCATTTT.